This T cell receptor (beta chain) came from a study of Graves' ophthalmopathy and Graves' hyperthyroidism. Looking at the study overall: Peripheral blood (taken before any treatment) was collected at initial diagnosis.

This CDR3 has 15 amino acids. Germline trimming cut 5 bases from V and 2 bases from J; bases unmatched to any gene: 9. In germline, CDR1 is MDHEN, CDR2 SYDVKM. Remarks on this clonotype: Its cognate antigen is unknown.

The study, taken as a whole, reports: The blood repertoire also included most expanded thyroid clonotypes above 0.001 frequency.

Amplification of TCR beta CDR3 regions used RNA transcripts. First-round RT-PCR relied on HTBI primers, and a second-round multiplex PCR came next. TCRdb reprocessed the multiplex PCR reads with MiXCR, giving one entry per CDR3 protein. Of around 400,000 distinct CDR3 sequences listed, roughly 20% are singletons. Sequenced sample: peripheral blood. This chain connects TRBV28 to TRBJ2-7, with 7 bases identical to TRBD2. This clonotype was sampled from a young woman with stable Graves' hyperthyroidism. The CDR3 DNA reads TGTGCCAGCAGTCCTCAACGGGGGGTAACCTACGAGCAGTACTTC. Translated: CASSPQRGVTYEQYF.